This T cell receptor beta chain was obtained from a study of a mutant IDH1 vaccine in newly diagnosed glioma. Study as a whole: Beforehand, treatment had been radiotherapy, temozolomide, or both; the majority received both.

Stated time point: baseline, week 1 (first vaccination visit). As to treatment: pre-vaccination baseline after standard-of-care therapy. In every donor, the tumor was a new WHO grade 3 or 4 IDH1-mutant, ATRX-lost astrocytoma. The CDR3 has 14 amino acids. Between the trimmed V and J ends, which lost 0 bases and 4 bases, there was a span of 9 bases. Germline-derived CDR1 and CDR2 are LNHNV and YYDKDF (reference sequence). Clones were sequenced by immunoSEQ multiplex PCR, and TCRdb holds only the in-frame ones, with some missing. This repertoire shows approximately 36,000 clones, around 78% found once; its top ten account for roughly 9%.

The V and J genes are TRBV15 and TRBJ1-1; D not resolved. This receptor was identified in a man aged 40-50 years with glioma. Some clones in this sample may be carry-over from other donors' samples. The sequences come from PBMCs, collected from a glioma patient treated with radiotherapy, temozolomide or both. Here the CDR3 reads CATSRDTGVTEAFF. In DNA, the CDR3 is TGTGCCACCAGCAGAGATACCGGGGTCACTGAAGCTTTCTTT.